One sample yielded the 27 T cell receptor beta chains listed below, sequenced in a study of blood T cell repertoires in COVID-19. Profiling relied on immunoSEQ multiplex PCR, and the TCRdb table lists in-frame clones only, not all of them. The sample yields 150,000 to 200,000 clones, around 86% seen once. Sequences were obtained from peripheral blood. These receptors were taken from a woman in her seventies with COVID-19, enrolled during active disease.

V usage is TRBV3-1 (or the pseudogene TRBV3-2) and J usage is TRBJ2-1; maybe TRBD2 (7 bases). The germline gives CDR1 LGHDT, CDR2 YNNKEL (reference sequence). Trimming cost V 1 base and J 0 bases, with 13 bases left between them. This CDR3 spans 17 amino acids. For the CDR3, the DNA is TGTGCCAGCAGCCAAGTAGGGGGGAGGGCCTCCTACAATGAGCAGTTCTTC. Protein product: CASSQVGGRASYNEQFF.

The gene calls are TRBV6-5 and TRBJ2-1, with 7 bases aligning to TRBD2. CDR1 and CDR2 from the germline V gene are MNHEY and SVGAGI. V dropped 4 bases and J dropped 6; count of bases not matched to a gene: 12. There are 16 residues in the CDR3. The CDR3 region is CASSFWSREIRNEQFF. The DNA of the CDR3 is TGTGCCAGCAGTTTTTGGTCGCGGGAGATTCGCAATGAGCAGTTCTTC.

CDR3 sequence: CASSIYRASNTEAFF. DNA for the CDR3: TGTGCCAGCAGCATCTACAGGGCTAGTAACACTGAAGCTTTCTTT. J is TRBJ1-1 and V is TRBV7-2; TRBD1 is a possible D gene (6 bases). CDR1 is SGHTA and CDR2 is FQGNSA in the germline V gene. The CDR3 is made up of 15 amino acids. V shed 5 bases and J shed 2 bases, with 15 bases lying between them.

The CDR3 region is CSVETGSGNTIYF. CDR3 sequence (DNA): TGCAGCGTTGAGACAGGGTCAGGAAACACCATATATTTT. This chain uses TRBV29-1 with TRBJ1-3; TRBD1 agrees at 7 bases. The germline V gene has CDR1 SQVTM and CDR2 ANQGSEA. The CDR3 contains 13 residues. V lost 3 bases and J lost 4; bases outside the gene matches: 3. The variable domain in full, completed from reference TRBV29-1 and TRBJ1-3, reads SAVISQKPSRDICQRGTSLTIQCQVDSQVTMMFWYRQQPGQSLTLIATANQGSEATYESGFVIDKFPISRPNLTFSTLTVSNMSPEDSSIYLCSVETGSGNTIYFGEGSWLTVV.

V gene TRBV7-2 combines with J gene TRBJ2-7; 7 positions match TRBD2. Trimming removed 2 bases from V and 6 bases from J; junction bases left unmatched: 13. The CDR3 is 16 residues long. Germline V lookup: CDR1 SGHTA, CDR2 FQGNSA. The CDR3 sequence: CASSLSGGSGVGEQYF. The DNA of the CDR3 is TGTGCCAGCAGCTTATCCGGGGGGAGCGGGGTAGGCGAGCAGTACTTC. The full variable domain, rest sourced from reference TRBV7-2 and TRBJ2-7, is GAGVSQSPSNKVTEKGKDVELRCDPISGHTALYWYRQSLGQGLEFLIYFQGNSAPDKSGLPSDRFSAERTGGSVSTLTIQRTQQEDSAVYLCASSLSGGSGVGEQYFGPGTRLTVT.

This chain links TRBV6-5 with TRBJ1-2, with 10 bases matching TRBD1. CDR1 is MNHEY and CDR2 is SVGAGI in the germline V gene. V was clipped by 6 bases and J by 3 bases; unmatched bases: 4. This CDR3 comprises 14 residues. The CDR3 coding sequence is TGTGCCAGCAGACTGACAGGGGGCTACTATGGCTACACCTTC. Protein sequence: CASRLTGGYYGYTF.

The V call is TRBV15, the J call TRBJ1-2, with 7 bases that match TRBD1. This CDR3 is built from 14 residues. Germline assignment: CDR1 LNHNV and CDR2 YYDKDF (reference sequence). The junction had 8 bases not matched to a gene; V was cut back by 3 bases and J by 7 bases. The CDR3 reads CATSSGQVGGGYTF. The DNA of the CDR3 is TGTGCCACCAGCAGCGGACAGGTGGGCGGTGGCTACACCTTC.

The chain joins TRBV15 to TRBJ1-5; D possibly corresponds to TRBD1 (6 bases). The germline V gene encodes CDR1 LNHNV and CDR2 YYDKDF (reference sequence). The CDR3 contains 15 residues. Trimming stripped 2 bases from V and 7 bases from J, with 15 bases between. CDR3 protein: CATSRQGGGGQPQHF. DNA for the CDR3: TGTGCCACCAGCAGACAGGGAGGGGGTGGGCAGCCCCAGCATTTT.

This sequence joins TRBV29-1 and TRBJ2-3; D is unresolved. The CDR3 sequence is 11 residues long. V dropped 7 bases and J dropped 0 bases, with 5 bases sitting between them. Germline-derived CDR1 and CDR2 are SQVTM and ANQGSEA. The CDR3 nucleotides read TGCAGCGCTAGTAGCACAGATACGCAGTATTTT. Translating it yields CSASSTDTQYF.

The J gene is TRBJ1-6, the V gene TRBV28; D is possibly TRBD1 (6 bases). V lost 7 bases to trimming and J lost 10 bases, with 17 bases between them. From germline, CDR1 is MDHEN and CDR2 SYDVKM. This CDR3 is 14 amino acids long. The CDR3 region is CASKGNRVESPLHF. Here the CDR3 DNA reads TGTGCCAGCAAGGGGAACAGGGTAGAGTCACCCCTCCACTTT.

The genes are TRBV6-1 and TRBJ2-7; D might be TRBD2 (6 bases). The CDR3 runs 15 residues. Germline CDR1 is MNHNS and CDR2 is SASEGT. V gave up 1 base and J gave up 2 bases, with 12 bases separating them. As DNA, the CDR3 is TGTGCCAGCAGTGAAGTCCGGACGGGAGCCTACGAGCAGTACTTC. Protein: CASSEVRTGAYEQYF.

This clone showed up just a few times. The chain employs TRBV9 and TRBJ2-2, with 9 bases matching TRBD1. The CDR3 extends over 15 amino acids. Germline-derived CDR1 and CDR2 are SGDLS and YYNGEE. V was clipped by 9 bases and J by 7 bases; unmatched bases: 13. In nucleotides, the CDR3 is TGTGCCACCTCCCGGGGACAGGGAGAGATCGGGGAGCTGTTTTTT. As protein: CATSRGQGEIGELFF.

This chain connects TRBV24-1 to TRBJ1-5; the match to TRBD1 covers 10 bases. The CDR3 is 15 amino acids. Germline V gene lookup returns CDR1 KGHDR and CDR2 SFDVKD. V lost 4 bases, J lost 5 bases, and 4 bases stayed unmatched. CDR3: CATSDYGTGDQPQHF. CDR3 nucleotide sequence: TGTGCCACCAGTGACTACGGGACAGGGGATCAGCCCCAGCATTTT.

This clone was seen a handful of times. This chain's CDR3 is CASSYPPGTARNTEAFF. DNA for the CDR3: TGCGCCAGCAGCTACCCACCCGGTACAGCCCGGAACACTGAAGCTTTCTTT. The genes are TRBV5-1 and TRBJ1-1, with D unclear. Germline CDR1 is SGHRS and CDR2 is YFSETQ. The length of the CDR3 is 17 residues. The germline V and J ends were trimmed by 3 bases and 1 base, with 19 bases remaining between them.

V is TRBV15 and J is TRBJ2-1; 10 bases fit TRBD2. Germline V gene data show CDR1 as LNHNV and CDR2 as YYDKDF (reference sequence). There are 17 residues in the CDR3. V dropped 3 bases and J dropped 4; count of bases not matched to a gene: 9. The CDR3 region is CATSSDQTSGPYNEQFF. The CDR3 coding sequence is TGTGCCACCAGCAGCGACCAGACTAGCGGGCCTTACAATGAGCAGTTCTTC.

This chain uses TRBV18 with TRBJ2-1, with no clear D. Looked up from germline, CDR1 is KGHSH and CDR2 is LQKENI. V was clipped by 0 bases and J by 6 bases, with 6 bases between them. The CDR3 has 13 residues. DNA for the CDR3: TGTGCCAGCTCACCACCTCGGGTCAATGAGCAGTTCTTC. This sequence encodes CASSPPRVNEQFF.

The V gene is TRBV6-2 or TRBV6-3, the J gene TRBJ2-5, with D perhaps TRBD2 (5 bases). Looked up from germline, CDR1 is MNHEY and CDR2 is SVGEGT. This CDR3 has 11 residues. The ends were cut back, 5 bases at V and 7 bases at J, with 8 bases in the middle. In DNA form, the CDR3 reads TGTGCCAGCAGTGGAGGTTGGACCCAGTACTTC. Its translation is CASSGGWTQYF.

This clone came up once. The chain links TRBV6-5 to TRBJ2-3, with TRBD2 identical over 13 bases. The ends lost 5 bases at V and 3 bases at J; junction bases unmatched: 2. The CDR3 consists of 15 residues. Germline V CDR1 and CDR2: MNHEY, SVGAGI. The CDR3 here is CASSLGLAGTDTQYF. In nucleotides, the CDR3 is TGTGCCAGCAGTCTGGGACTAGCGGGGACAGATACGCAGTATTTT.

The chain is built from TRBV11-2 and TRBJ2-1; 8 bases match TRBD2. Unmatched junction bases numbered 4, after V lost 4 bases and J lost 2 bases. This CDR3 has 15 residues. Germline assignment: CDR1 SGHAT and CDR2 FQNNGV. Here the CDR3 DNA reads TGTGCCAGCAGCTCGGCGGGAGGTACCTACAATGAGCAGTTCTTC. This encodes CASSSAGGTYNEQFF.

The J gene is TRBJ2-2, the V gene TRBV25-1; 8 nucleotides align to TRBD2. Trimming took 7 bases from V and 2 from J; bases not matched to a gene: 9. The CDR3 consists of 16 residues. Germline V gene data show CDR1 as MGHDK and CDR2 as SYGVNS. CDR3: CASTSRTSRNTGELFF. The CDR3 DNA reads TGTGCCAGCACCTCCCGGACTAGCCGAAACACCGGGGAGCTGTTTTTT.

The chain couples TRBV4-3 to TRBJ2-6; D not resolved. This CDR3 is built from 17 residues. Germline V gene data show CDR1 as LGHNA and CDR2 as YSLEER. The ends were cut back, 0 bases at V and 2 bases at J, with 11 bases in the middle. CDR3 sequence reads: CASSQDMWSPGANVLTF. CDR3 nucleotide sequence: TGCGCCAGCAGCCAAGATATGTGGAGCCCTGGGGCCAACGTCCTGACTTTC.

The chain joins TRBV2 to TRBJ2-7; TRBD1 is a possible D gene (6 bases). CDR1 and CDR2 (germline): SNHLY, FYNNEI. The CDR3 spans 14 residues. V was cut by 8 bases and J by 2 bases, with 16 bases left in between. The CDR3 here is CASDSDRGAYEQYF. CDR3 DNA: TGTGCCAGCGATTCGGACAGAGGAGCCTACGAGCAGTACTTC.

The gene calls are TRBV27 and TRBJ2-3; D may be TRBD2 (6 bases). CDR3 length equals 14 residues. Trimming left V 7 bases short and J 8 bases short, with 19 bases between. Germline V CDR1 and CDR2: MNHEY, SMNVEV (reference sequence). CDR3 amino acids: CASNAHGGVGTQYF. Here the CDR3 DNA reads TGTGCCAGCAACGCCCACGGGGGAGTAGGTACGCAGTATTTT.

The chain combines TRBV7-2 with TRBJ1-2; perhaps TRBD1 as D (5 bases). Trimming shortened V by 0 bases and J by 0 bases, and 8 bases separated the two germline ends. The CDR3 has 15 residues. CDR1 is SGHTA, CDR2 FQGNSA, per germline. In nucleotides, the CDR3 is TGTGCCAGCAGCTTAGCGGGGCAGGCTAACTATGGCTACACCTTC. Residues: CASSLAGQANYGYTF.

This clone was seen a few times. The J gene is TRBJ1-3, the V gene TRBV5-1; TRBD1 might be the D (6 bases). V lost 4 bases, J lost 0 bases, and 14 bases lay in between. The CDR3 is made up of 16 amino acids. CDR1 and CDR2 (germline): SGHRS, YFSETQ. CDR3 sequence reads: CASSAGRGISGNTIYF. The CDR3 DNA follows: TGCGCCAGCAGCGCTGGCAGGGGTATCTCTGGAAACACCATATATTTT.

The V and J genes are TRBV4-3 and TRBJ2-2; possible D gene TRBD2, 7 bases. The CDR3 runs to 17 residues. The germline gives CDR1 LGHNA, CDR2 YSLEER. Between the trimmed V and J ends, which lost 0 bases and 6 bases, there was a span of 17 bases. The CDR3 loop reads CASSQEEGGTTAGELFF. The DNA for the CDR3 is TGCGCCAGCAGCCAAGAGGAGGGGGGGACCACGGCCGGGGAGCTGTTTTTT.

The rearrangement joins TRBV7-2 to TRBJ1-1, with D perhaps matching TRBD1 (6 bases). Trimming cost V 6 bases and J 0 bases, with 17 bases left between them. This CDR3 has 16 residues. CDR1 SGHTA and CDR2 FQGNSA come from the germline V gene. CDR3: CASSSLGGAMNTEAFF. CDR3 in DNA: TGTGCCAGCAGTTCCTTGGGGGGGGCCATGAACACTGAAGCTTTCTTT.